The 26 T cell receptor beta chains given below trace back to one sample, sequenced in a study of PD-1 blockade in mismatch repair-deficient tumors. Measured with immunoSEQ multiplex PCR; TCRdb has only the in-frame clones, and not every one. The table has over 15,000 clones, about four fifths seen once; the top ten hold around 3%. This specimen was PBMCs, taken 4 weeks after starting pembrolizumab. The receptors here all came from an adult with mismatch repair-deficient cancer.

The chain carries TRBV11-3 and TRBJ2-1; perhaps TRBD2 as D (5 bases). V was trimmed by 1 base and J by 8 bases, leaving 15 bases between them. This CDR3 region has 15 residues. Germline V gives CDR1 SGHNT, CDR2 YENEEA. CDR3 nucleotide sequence: TGTGCCAGCAGCTTAGCGGGATTGAGGGCCGATGAGCAGTTCTTC. It yields the protein CASSLAGLRADEQFF.

The J gene is TRBJ2-2, the V gene TRBV10-1; TRBD1 aligns across 8 bases. CDR1 is WNHNN and CDR2 is SYGVQD in the germline V gene (reference sequence). Trimming cost V 10 bases and J 3 bases; bases outside gene matches: 16. The CDR3 is 17 amino acids. The CDR3 here is CANSGTGVVADTGELFF. For the CDR3, the DNA is TGCGCCAATTCCGGGACAGGTGTAGTTGCGGACACCGGGGAGCTGTTTTTT.

The chain has TRBV27 and TRBJ1-5; D perhaps matches TRBD1 (5 bases). The CDR3 has 15 residues. CDR1 MNHEY and CDR2 SMNVEV come from the germline V gene (reference sequence). The V end lost 0 bases, the J end lost 3 bases, and 9 bases lay between the germline ends. Here the CDR3 DNA reads TGTGCCAGCAGTTTATCAGGGGTTAACAATCAGCCCCAGCATTTT. Translated, it gives CASSLSGVNNQPQHF.

J is TRBJ2-1 and V is TRBV7-3; 9 bases match TRBD2. This CDR3 has 14 residues. Trimming took 4 bases from V and 8 from J; bases not matched to a gene: 6. In germline, CDR1 is SGHTA, CDR2 FQGTGA. The CDR3 DNA follows: TGTGCCAGCAGCTCCGGACTAGCGATCCATGAGCAGTTCTTC. Translated: CASSSGLAIHEQFF.

This chain links TRBV5-5 with TRBJ1-2, with 8 bases fitting TRBD1. From germline, CDR1 is SGHKS and CDR2 YYEKEE (reference sequence). V shed 1 base and J 4 bases; nucleotides not matched to a gene: 9. The CDR3 extends over 16 amino acids. CDR3 nucleotides: TGTGCCAGCAGCTTGATCGGACAGGGTCTTCCCTATGGCTACACCTTC. It yields the protein CASSLIGQGLPYGYTF.

The J gene is TRBJ1-2, the V gene TRBV19, with 7 nucleotides matching TRBD1. Germline values: CDR1 LNHDA, CDR2 SQIVND (reference sequence). The J segment lost 4 bases and the V segment lost 4 bases, leaving 6 bases of the junction unmatched. The CDR3 runs 14 residues. As DNA, the CDR3 is TGTGCCAGTAGTACGACAGGGAACACCTATGGCTACACCTTC. This gives the protein CASSTTGNTYGYTF.

V gene TRBV11-2 combines with J gene TRBJ1-2, with D uncertain. Germline lookup yields CDR1 SGHAT and CDR2 FQNNGV. The CDR3 has 12 amino acids. Trimming pared 8 bases from V and 3 bases from J, leaving 10 bases between. CDR3 DNA sequence: TGTGCCAGCCGAGGGCGCGACTATGGCTACACCTTC. It yields the protein CASRGRDYGYTF.

The chain joins TRBV7-2 to TRBJ2-5, with TRBD2 identical over 13 bases. The ends lost 4 bases at V and 4 bases at J; junction bases unmatched: 6. CDR1 is SGHTA, CDR2 FQGNSA, per germline. This CDR3 is 16 amino acids long. CDR3 DNA sequence: TGTGCCAGCAGCTCACTAGCGGGAGGGGCATTAGAGACCCAGTACTTC. The encoded protein is CASSSLAGGALETQYF.

This clone was seen only a few times. V usage is TRBV15 and J usage is TRBJ2-7, with TRBD1 matching 7 bases. The CDR3 runs to 13 residues. Germline V lookup: CDR1 LNHNV, CDR2 YYDKDF (reference sequence). The V segment lost 0 bases and the J segment 9 bases; nucleotides outside the gene matches: 5. The CDR3, as DNA: TGTGCCACCAGCAGAGATTCCCACAGGGGGCAGTACTTC. This codes for CATSRDSHRGQYF.

Concerning this clone: Germline is not matched at one junction end, which may reflect a read error. The V and J genes are TRBV11-2 and TRBJ1-1; D not certain. The germline CDR1 and CDR2 sequences are SGHAT and FQNNGV. The CDR3 totals 12 residues. This chain's CDR3 is CASSGDAFIDLF. The CDR3 DNA reads as TGTGCCAGCAGCGGAGATGCCTTCATCGACTTATTT. The full variable domain, in which reference TRBV11-2 and TRBJ1-1 provide the parts outside the CDR3, is EAGVAQSPRYKIIEKRQSVAFWCNPISGHATLYWYQQILGQGPKLLIQFQNNGVVDDSQLPKDRFSAERLKGVDSTLKIQPAKLEDSAVYLCASSGDAFIDLFGQGTRLTVV.

The chain couples TRBV6-1 to TRBJ2-3; tentatively, D is TRBD2 (5 bases). Germline V gene lookup returns CDR1 MNHNS and CDR2 SASEGT. V lost 1 base to trimming and J lost 2 bases, with 16 bases between them. This CDR3 contains 17 residues. CDR3 sequence (DNA): TGTGCCAGCAGTGAAGTTGAAACGGGGATTCTCACAGATACGCAGTATTTT. Encoded protein: CASSEVETGILTDTQYF.

This clone was seen only once. The chain carries TRBV6-1 and TRBJ1-1, with 7 bases fitting TRBD1. Germline V gives CDR1 MNHNS, CDR2 SASEGT. J was trimmed by 4 bases and V by 6 bases; bases with no gene match: 5. This CDR3 spans 13 amino acids. DNA of the CDR3: TGTGCCAGCAGCCAGACAGGGCCCACTGAAGCTTTCTTT. This gives the protein CASSQTGPTEAFF.

This clone has a handful of counts. The chain links TRBV12-1 to TRBJ2-7; TRBD2, the table's D call, lacks a check against the DNA. TRBV12-1 is marked as a pseudogene. This CDR3 spans 16 amino acids. This CDR3 is CASSPLPIAGVHEQYF. Written as DNA, the CDR3 is TGTGCCAGCAGCCCCTTACCTATAGCGGGAGTGCACGAGCAGTACTTC.

The table lists this clone with a count of one. The rearrangement uses TRBV7-9 and TRBJ2-3; TRBD2 might be the D (5 bases). This CDR3 is built from 16 residues. CDR1 and CDR2 from the germline V gene are SEHNR and FQNEAQ (reference sequence). V lost 1 base and J lost 5, with 16 bases in between. The CDR3 here is CASSLVVAIKGDTQYF. The CDR3 bases are TGTGCCAGCAGCTTAGTGGTAGCGATCAAGGGAGATACGCAGTATTTT.

The table lists this clone with a few counts. V and J are TRBV19 and TRBJ2-7, with a weak D call TRBD1 (6 bases). Germline lookup yields CDR1 LNHDA and CDR2 SQIVND (reference sequence). V was trimmed by 6 bases and J by 3 bases, leaving 21 bases between them. This CDR3 has 16 residues. Here the CDR3 reads CASRPTGSGPIYEQYF. Written as DNA, the CDR3 is TGTGCCAGTAGGCCGACAGGTTCGGGGCCCATCTACGAGCAGTACTTC.

This clone was seen just once. The chain joins TRBV19 to TRBJ1-5; 11 bases are a match to TRBD1. The V gene's germline CDR1 is LNHDA and CDR2 SQIVND (reference sequence). The CDR3 runs 16 residues. J lost 4 bases, V lost 6 bases, and 8 bases had no gene match. The CDR3: CASRGQGALRNQPQHF. Here the CDR3 DNA reads TGTGCCAGTAGAGGACAGGGGGCTTTGCGGAATCAGCCCCAGCATTTT. Supplemented by reference TRBV19 and TRBJ1-5, the full variable domain reads DGGITQSPKYLFRKEGQNVTLSCEQNLNHDAMYWYRQDPGQGLRLIYYSQIVNDFQKGDIAEGYSVSREKKESFPLTVTSAQKNPTAFYLCASRGQGALRNQPQHFGDGTRLSIL.

The chain uses TRBV11-1 and TRBJ2-7, with 10 bases lining up with TRBD1. The CDR3 spans 14 residues. The trim removed 4 bases at V and 5 bases at J, leaving 5 bases unmatched. Germline loops: CDR1 SGHAT, CDR2 FQDESV (reference sequence). The CDR3 DNA is TGTGCCAGCAGCTGGACAGGGGGGAGGAACGAGCAGTACTTC. This sequence encodes CASSWTGGRNEQYF. Looking up the rest from reference TRBV11-1 and TRBJ2-7 gives the full variable domain: EAEVAQSPRYKITEKSQAVAFWCDPISGHATLYWYRQILGQGPELLVQFQDESVVDDSQLPKDRFSAERLKGVDSTLKIQPAELGDSAMYLCASSWTGGRNEQYFGPGTRLTVT.

J is TRBJ2-1 and V is TRBV28; 8 bases fit TRBD1. The V and J ends lost 5 bases and 4 bases, in that order; junction bases with no gene match: 10. Germline CDR1 is MDHEN and CDR2 is SYDVKM. The CDR3 consists of 16 residues. The CDR3 sequence is CASSRPTGVAYNEQFF. The CDR3 DNA reads TGTGCCAGCAGTAGGCCGACAGGGGTCGCTTACAATGAGCAGTTCTTC.

The rearrangement links TRBV15 to TRBJ2-1; 9 nucleotides align to TRBD2. The CDR3 runs 17 residues. Unmatched junction bases numbered 10, after V lost 7 bases and J lost 0 bases. Per the germline V gene, CDR1 is LNHNV and CDR2 is YYDKDF (reference sequence). CDR3 DNA: TGTGCCACCAAAGGTGTAGCGGGAGTCGACTCCTACAATGAGCAGTTCTTC. Translating gives CATKGVAGVDSYNEQFF.

The rearrangement joins TRBV5-1 to TRBJ2-5; TRBD1 is a possible D gene (5 bases). The CDR3 length is 15 residues. V lost 1 base, J lost 1 base, and 11 bases lay in between. CDR1 is SGHRS and CDR2 is YFSETQ in the germline V gene. CDR3 in DNA: TGCGCCAGCAGCTTGCTAGTGGACACCCAAGAGACCCAGTACTTC. Translating it yields CASSLLVDTQETQYF.

The chain combines TRBV7-8 with TRBJ2-5; the D gene is possibly TRBD2 (5 bases). V was cut by 4 bases and J by 2 bases, with 11 bases left in between. Looked up from germline, CDR1 is SGHVS and CDR2 is FQNEAQ. The CDR3 spans 14 residues. Here the CDR3 reads CASSSTTRQETQYF. CDR3 DNA: TGTGCCAGCAGCTCGACTACGCGGCAAGAGACCCAGTACTTC.

J is TRBJ2-1 and V is TRBV7-9; TRBD2 is a possible D gene (6 bases). There are 15 residues in the CDR3. Germline V gives CDR1 SEHNR, CDR2 FQNEAQ (reference sequence). Trimming took 2 bases from V and 4 from J, leaving 12 bases between them. CDR3 DNA sequence: TGTGCCAGCAGCTTATTGAGCGGGCCTTACAATGAGCAGTTCTTC. Protein product: CASSLLSGPYNEQFF.

The genes are TRBV23-1 and TRBJ2-5, with TRBD2 matching over 12 bases. TRBV23-1 is classed as an ORF, of uncertain function. Trimming took 4 bases from V and 2 from J; bases not matched to a gene: 8. The CDR3 is made up of 17 amino acids. The CDR3 DNA reads as TGCGCCAGCAGTCGACCCCTAGCGGGAGGGATACAAGAGACCCAGTACTTC. Its translation: CASSRPLAGGIQETQYF.

The chain couples TRBV14 to TRBJ1-1, with D possibly being TRBD1 (5 bases). Germline lookup yields CDR1 SGHDN and CDR2 FVKESK. CDR3 length equals 13 residues. V was pared by 8 bases and J by 1 base, with 11 bases between. Here the CDR3 reads CASSVGGNTEAFF. CDR3 nucleotides: TGTGCCAGCTCTGTGGGGGGGAACACTGAAGCTTTCTTT.

The chain recombines TRBV6-6 with TRBJ2-7, with 10 bases fitting TRBD1. The ends lost 7 bases at V and 6 bases at J; junction bases unmatched: 9. The germline gives CDR1 MNHNY, CDR2 SVGAGI (reference sequence). CDR3 size: 14 residues. DNA for the CDR3: TGTGCCAGCAACCCGGGACAGGGGAAGCGCGAGCAGTACTTC. It encodes CASNPGQGKREQYF.

The chain carries TRBV2 and TRBJ1-5; D is ambiguous. The length of the CDR3 is 12 residues. Germline V gene lookup returns CDR1 SNHLY and CDR2 FYNNEI. Trimming stripped 3 bases from V and 4 bases from J, with 4 bases between. The DNA for the CDR3 is TGTGCCAGCAGTGATCCTAATCAGCCCCAGCATTTT. It encodes CASSDPNQPQHF. The complete variable domain, with remaining parts taken from reference TRBV2 and TRBJ1-5, reads EPEVTQTPSHQVTQMGQEVILRCVPISNHLYFYWYRQILGQKVEFLVSFYNNEISEKSEIFDDQFSVERPDGSNFTLKIRSTKLEDSAMYFCASSDPNQPQHFGDGTRLSIL.